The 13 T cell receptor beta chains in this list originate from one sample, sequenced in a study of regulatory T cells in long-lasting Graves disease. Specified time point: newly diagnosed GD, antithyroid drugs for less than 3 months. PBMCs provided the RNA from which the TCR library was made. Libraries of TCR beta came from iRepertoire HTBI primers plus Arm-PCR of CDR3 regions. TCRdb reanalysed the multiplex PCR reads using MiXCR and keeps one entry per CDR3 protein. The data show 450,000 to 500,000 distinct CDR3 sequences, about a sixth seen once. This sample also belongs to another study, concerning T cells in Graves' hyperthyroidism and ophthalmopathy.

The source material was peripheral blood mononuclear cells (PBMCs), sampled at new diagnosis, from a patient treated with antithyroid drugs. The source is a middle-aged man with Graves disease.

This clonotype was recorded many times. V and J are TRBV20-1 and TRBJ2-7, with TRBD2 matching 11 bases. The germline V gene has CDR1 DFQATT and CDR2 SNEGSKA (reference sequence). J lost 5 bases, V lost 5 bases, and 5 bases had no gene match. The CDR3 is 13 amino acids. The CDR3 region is CSAPRLAGNEQYF. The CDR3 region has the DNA TGCAGTGCTCCACGACTAGCGGGGAACGAGCAGTACTTC.

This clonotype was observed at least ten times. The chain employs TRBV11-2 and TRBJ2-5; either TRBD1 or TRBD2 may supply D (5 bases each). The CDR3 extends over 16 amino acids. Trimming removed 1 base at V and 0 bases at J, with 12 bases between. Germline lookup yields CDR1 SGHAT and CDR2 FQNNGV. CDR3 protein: CASSLGGATYQETQYF. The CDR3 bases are TGTGCCAGCAGCTTAGGAGGGGCAACCTACCAAGAGACCCAGTACTTC.

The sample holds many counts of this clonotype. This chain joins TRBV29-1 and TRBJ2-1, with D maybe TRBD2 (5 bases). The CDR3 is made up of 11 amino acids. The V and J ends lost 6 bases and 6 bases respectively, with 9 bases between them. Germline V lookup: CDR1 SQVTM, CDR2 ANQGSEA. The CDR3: CSVARGNEQFF. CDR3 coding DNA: TGCAGCGTGGCACGGGGCAATGAGCAGTTCTTC.

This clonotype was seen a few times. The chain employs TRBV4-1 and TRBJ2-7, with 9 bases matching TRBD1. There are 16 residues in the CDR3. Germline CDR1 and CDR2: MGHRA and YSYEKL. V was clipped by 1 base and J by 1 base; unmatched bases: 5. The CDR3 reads CASSQGTGGRSYEQYF. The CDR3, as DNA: TGCGCCAGCAGCCAAGGAACAGGGGGCAGGTCCTACGAGCAGTACTTC.

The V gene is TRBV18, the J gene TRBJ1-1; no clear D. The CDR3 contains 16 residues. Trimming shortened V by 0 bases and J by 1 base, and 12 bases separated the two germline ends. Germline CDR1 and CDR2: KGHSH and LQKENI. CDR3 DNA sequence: TGTGCCAGCTCACCACCAATGGCCATCCAGAACACTGAAGCTTTCTTT. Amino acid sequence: CASSPPMAIQNTEAFF.

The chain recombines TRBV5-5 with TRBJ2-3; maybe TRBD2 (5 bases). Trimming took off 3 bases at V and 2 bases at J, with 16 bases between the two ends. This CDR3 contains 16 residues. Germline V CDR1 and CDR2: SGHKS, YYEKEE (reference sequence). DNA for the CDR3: TGTGCCAGCAGCTCGTGGTTGGAGGCCTCCACAGATACGCAGTATTTT. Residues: CASSSWLEASTDTQYF.

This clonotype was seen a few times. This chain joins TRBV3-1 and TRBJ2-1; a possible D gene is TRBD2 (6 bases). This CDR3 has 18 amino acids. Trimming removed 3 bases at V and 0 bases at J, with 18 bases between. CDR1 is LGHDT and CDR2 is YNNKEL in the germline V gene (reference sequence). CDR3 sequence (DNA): TGTGCCAGCAGCCACCCTAACGGGAGAGGGAGCTCCTACAATGAGCAGTTCTTC. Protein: CASSHPNGRGSSYNEQFF.

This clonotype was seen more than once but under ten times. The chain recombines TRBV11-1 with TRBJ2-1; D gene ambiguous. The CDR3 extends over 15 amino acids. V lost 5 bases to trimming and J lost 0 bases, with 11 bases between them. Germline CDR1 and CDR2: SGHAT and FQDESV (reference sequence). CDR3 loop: CASSQDGNSYNEQFF. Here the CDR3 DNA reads TGTGCCAGCAGCCAAGATGGGAACTCCTACAATGAGCAGTTCTTC.

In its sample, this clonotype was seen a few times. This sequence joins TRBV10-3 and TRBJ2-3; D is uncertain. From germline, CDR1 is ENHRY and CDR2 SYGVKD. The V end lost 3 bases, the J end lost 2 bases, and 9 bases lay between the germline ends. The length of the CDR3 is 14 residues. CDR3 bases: TGTGCCATCAGTGATTCCGGAATCACAGATACGCAGTATTTT. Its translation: CAISDSGITDTQYF.

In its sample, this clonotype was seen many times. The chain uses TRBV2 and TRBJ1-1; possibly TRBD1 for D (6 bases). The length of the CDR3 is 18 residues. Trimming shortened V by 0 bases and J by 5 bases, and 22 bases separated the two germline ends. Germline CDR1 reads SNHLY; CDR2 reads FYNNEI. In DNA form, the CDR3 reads TGTGCCAGCAGTGAAGCTAATGTCTTCGGGGGCGGAGGGACTGAAGCTTTCTTT. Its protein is CASSEANVFGGGGTEAFF.

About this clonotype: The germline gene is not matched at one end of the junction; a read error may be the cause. CDR3 sequence: CASRLGQDRTDTQYF. CDR3 in DNA: TGCGCCAGCAGGTTGGGACAGGATCGCACAGATACGCAGTATTTT. The chain uses TRBV5-1 and TRBJ2-3; TRBD1 matches at 8 bases. Germline CDR1 reads SGHRS; CDR2 reads YFSETQ. The CDR3 extends over 15 amino acids.

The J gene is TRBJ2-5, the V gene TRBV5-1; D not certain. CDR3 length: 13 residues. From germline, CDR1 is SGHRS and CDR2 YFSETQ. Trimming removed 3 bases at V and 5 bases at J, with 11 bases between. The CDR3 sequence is CASSSNLGETQYF. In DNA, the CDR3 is TGCGCCAGCAGCTCGAACTTGGGGGAGACCCAGTACTTC.

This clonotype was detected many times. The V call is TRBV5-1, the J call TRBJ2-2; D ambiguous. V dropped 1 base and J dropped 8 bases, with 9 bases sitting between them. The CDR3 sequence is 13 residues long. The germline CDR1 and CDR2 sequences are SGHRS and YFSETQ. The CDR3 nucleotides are TGCGCCAGCAGCTTGCTAACCGGTGGGGAGCTGTTTTTT. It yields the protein CASSLLTGGELFF.